The present T cell receptor (beta chain) was sequenced within a study of tissue T cells after allogeneic stem cell transplantation. Findings of the study overall: Few T cell clones were shared across patients, but motif clusters showed tissue-specific shared signatures.

Sequencing of TCRbeta CDR3 at survey depth gave sequences and template counts. Assay used: immunoSEQ multiplex PCR; TCRdb lists only in-frame clones, some missing. The table lists more than 2,000 clones, around 46% of them singletons. Turning to this clone: Its cognate antigen is unknown. Genes and germline come from the mouse. The sequenced fragment ends 1 residue before the CDR3 boundary, so the rest is inferred from the germline J gene.

The CDR3 runs 14 residues. CDR1 SNHLY and CDR2 FYNGKV come from the germline V gene (reference sequence). V gave up 4 bases and J gave up 0 bases, with 7 bases separating them. Described time point: mouse harvest day 14 after allogeneic transplant. Each mouse received 10^7 T-cell-depleted marrow cells plus 10^6 splenic CD5+ T cells by tail vein. Tissues came from B6→BALB/c major-mismatch GVHD mice at day 7 or 14. The source material was lymph node tissue. The sequence came from a female BALB/c mouse given C57BL/6 T cells with graft-versus-host disease after an allogeneic hematopoietic cell transplant. The chain has TRBV3 and TRBJ1-3; D not certain. The DNA read from the CDR3 is TGTGCCAGCAGCTCGCCAGATTCTGGAAATACGCTCTAT. Protein: CASSSPDSGNTLY. The whole CDR3 protein is CASSSPDSGNTLYF.